The 28 T cell receptor beta chains in this list originate from one sample, sequenced in a study of long-term antiretroviral therapy in people with HIV. Survey-level resolution applied to immunoSEQ assay v3.0. Data came from immunoSEQ multiplex PCR; TCRdb stores just in-frame clones and leaves some out. The table records 9,500 to 12,000 clones, around 88% of them present only once. Sample: unsorted PBMCs, taken 0.2 years before starting antiretroviral therapy. Source of these receptors: a woman between 35 and 50 years old with HIV.

The gene calls are TRBV4-2 and TRBJ1-1; D is uncertain. Deletions cut 1 base from V and 1 base from J, with 16 bases between. The CDR3 sequence is 17 residues long. Germline V lookup: CDR1 LGHNA, CDR2 YNFKEQ. The CDR3 loop reads CASSQGLTPTTNTEAFF. The CDR3 region has the DNA TGTGCCAGCAGCCAAGGGTTGACACCAACGACGAACACTGAAGCTTTCTTT.

The DNA of the CDR3 is TGCGCCAGCAGCTTGGAAGGACAGGGTCAGTTCTTC. Translated: CASSLEGQGQFF. This chain links TRBV5-1 with TRBJ2-1; 8 bases align to TRBD1. Germline assignment: CDR1 SGHRS and CDR2 YFSETQ. The CDR3 totals 12 residues. Unmatched junction bases numbered 3, after V lost 0 bases and J lost 13 bases.

The V call is TRBV27, the J call TRBJ1-6; 8 positions agree with TRBD1. V lost 5 bases and J lost 7; bases outside the gene matches: 13. The CDR3 sequence is 17 residues long. Per the germline V gene, CDR1 is MNHEY and CDR2 is SMNVEV (reference sequence). CDR3 DNA sequence: TGTGCCAGCAGTCCACAGGTGGCGGGACAGGTGAATTCACCCCTCCACTTT. Translated, it gives CASSPQVAGQVNSPLHF.

J is TRBJ2-2 and V is TRBV30, with 11 bases lining up with TRBD2. The V and J ends lost 5 bases and 3 bases, in that order; junction bases with no gene match: 2. Germline assignment: CDR1 GTSNPN and CDR2 SVGIG (reference sequence). The CDR3 runs to 14 residues. CDR3 bases: TGTGCCTGGGCGGGACTAGCGGACACCGGGGAGCTGTTTTTT. Amino acid sequence: CAWAGLADTGELFF. The full variable domain, its missing parts supplied by reference TRBV30 and TRBJ2-2, is SQTIHQWPATLVQPVGSPLSLECTVEGTSNPNLYWYRQAAGRGLQLLFYSVGIGQISSEVPQNLSASRPQDRQFILSSKKLLLSDSGFYLCAWAGLADTGELFFGEGSRLTVL.

CDR3 loop: CASSQGDGGPYGYTF. The CDR3 DNA follows: TGCGCCAGCAGCCAAGGAGACGGTGGACCTTATGGCTACACCTTC. The chain has TRBV4-1 and TRBJ1-2; D unresolved. The germline V gene encodes CDR1 MGHRA and CDR2 YSYEKL. The CDR3 consists of 15 residues. Trimming cost V 1 base and J 5 bases, with 14 bases left between them.

V gene TRBV2 combines with J gene TRBJ2-7; TRBD1 is a possible D gene (6 bases). The CDR3 runs 13 residues. V was cut by 8 bases and J by 3 bases, with 14 bases left in between. The germline gives CDR1 SNHLY, CDR2 FYNNEI. Here the CDR3 DNA reads TGTGCCAGCGTTCGGGACACCATCTACGAGCAGTACTTC. It translates to CASVRDTIYEQYF.

The chain couples TRBV27 to TRBJ1-6; 7 positions match TRBD1. The germline CDR1 and CDR2 sequences are MNHEY and SMNVEV (reference sequence). After removal of 5 bases from V and 9 bases from J, the junction contained 7 bases not matched to a gene. The CDR3 totals 14 residues. The CDR3 sequence: CASSRQGVGSPLHF. DNA for the CDR3: TGTGCCAGCAGTCGACAGGGTGTTGGTTCACCCCTCCACTTT.

This clone has a single count. V gene TRBV30 combines with J gene TRBJ1-5; possible D gene TRBD1, 5 bases. The CDR3 is 16 amino acids. V shed 0 bases and J shed 5 bases, with 17 bases lying between them. Germline assignment: CDR1 GTSNPN and CDR2 SVGIG (reference sequence). Here the CDR3 reads CAWSVGGTAGDQPQHF. The CDR3 nucleotides read TGTGCCTGGAGTGTGGGAGGGACCGCTGGGGATCAGCCCCAGCATTTT.

V gene TRBV18 combines with J gene TRBJ1-4; D call uncertain. Trimming stripped 3 bases from V and 8 bases from J, with 16 bases between. The CDR3 covers 15 residues. The germline V gene encodes CDR1 KGHSH and CDR2 LQKENI. The CDR3 loop is CASSPLIEGGEKLFF. The CDR3 nucleotides read TGTGCCAGCTCACCCCTGATCGAAGGCGGCGAAAAACTGTTTTTT.

The CDR3 sequence: CASSLTTGELFF. The CDR3 bases are TGTGCCAGCAGCTTAACCACCGGGGAGCTGTTTTTT. V and J are TRBV7-6 and TRBJ2-2; D is unclear. The CDR3 has 12 residues. The germline gives CDR1 SGHVS, CDR2 FNYEAQ. V gave up 2 bases and J gave up 4 bases, with 2 bases separating them.

The V call is TRBV11-2, the J call TRBJ2-7; D is possibly TRBD1 (6 bases). The germline gives CDR1 SGHAT, CDR2 FQNNGV. V lost 4 bases, J lost 2 bases, and 12 bases lay in between. This CDR3 region has 14 residues. CDR3 protein: CASSSVWTAYEQYF. The CDR3 DNA is TGTGCCAGCAGCTCCGTATGGACAGCCTACGAGCAGTACTTC. The full variable domain, rest sourced from reference TRBV11-2 and TRBJ2-7, is EAGVAQSPRYKIIEKRQSVAFWCNPISGHATLYWYQQILGQGPKLLIQFQNNGVVDDSQLPKDRFSAERLKGVDSTLKIQPAKLEDSAVYLCASSSVWTAYEQYFGPGTRLTVT.

This sequence joins TRBV6-5 and TRBJ2-7, with TRBD1 identical over 10 bases. Germline CDR1 MNHEY, CDR2 SVGAGI. The length of the CDR3 is 14 residues. With 5 bases clipped from V and 6 bases from J, the junction kept 7 bases outside the gene matches. The CDR3 is CASSDRDRGSEQYF. For the CDR3, the DNA is TGTGCCAGCAGTGACCGGGACAGGGGTTCCGAGCAGTACTTC.

The genes are TRBV6-1 and TRBJ1-1, with TRBD1 as a possible D gene (5 bases). Trimming stripped 4 bases from V and 5 bases from J, with 14 bases between. CDR3 length equals 14 residues. CDR1 MNHNS and CDR2 SASEGT come from the germline V gene. CDR3: CASSVGLGVTEAFF. The DNA for the CDR3 is TGTGCCAGCAGTGTGGGGCTGGGGGTGACTGAAGCTTTCTTT.

The chain couples TRBV7-2 to TRBJ2-5; 11 bases fit TRBD2. J lost 5 bases, V lost 5 bases, and 7 bases had no gene match. CDR1 is SGHTA, CDR2 FQGNSA, per germline. CDR3 length: 15 amino acids. The CDR3 reads CASSPRGLAAETQYF. The CDR3 DNA is TGTGCCAGCAGCCCGAGGGGACTAGCGGCGGAGACCCAGTACTTC.

The chain couples TRBV7-2 to TRBJ2-4; 9 bases match TRBD2. The CDR3 totals 17 residues. Germline V gene lookup returns CDR1 SGHTA and CDR2 FQGNSA. Trimming took 2 bases from V and 3 from J; bases not matched to a gene: 8. The CDR3 protein is CASSLRGGGAVKNIQYF. The CDR3 nucleotides read TGTGCCAGCAGCTTACGTGGCGGGGGGGCCGTCAAAAACATTCAGTACTTC.

This rearrangement joins TRBV7-9 to TRBJ1-5; perhaps TRBD1 as D (6 bases). Germline loops: CDR1 SEHNR, CDR2 FQNEAQ (reference sequence). Trimming shortened V by 5 bases and J by 0 bases, and 11 bases separated the two germline ends. The CDR3 loop spans 15 amino acids. The CDR3 bases are TGTGCCAGCAGCACCGGGACATCTAGCAATCAGCCCCAGCATTTT. Translating it yields CASSTGTSSNQPQHF.

This clone has only a few counts. This chain links TRBV5-1 with TRBJ1-3; D unresolved. Between the trimmed V and J ends, which lost 0 bases and 0 bases, there was a span of 10 bases. The germline V gene has CDR1 SGHRS and CDR2 YFSETQ. The CDR3 length is 16 residues. Written as DNA, the CDR3 is TGCGCCAGCAGCTTGGAAAACTCAGGCTCTGGAAACACCATATATTTT. This codes for CASSLENSGSGNTIYF.

The chain has TRBV25-1 and TRBJ1-1; D gene unclear. Germline values: CDR1 MGHDK, CDR2 SYGVNS. The CDR3 totals 14 residues. Trimming pared 2 bases from V and 0 bases from J, leaving 7 bases between. CDR3 DNA sequence: TGTGCCAGCAGTGAACGGTTTATGAACACTGAAGCTTTCTTT. Translated: CASSERFMNTEAFF.

This clone was counted between two and nine times. This sequence joins TRBV11-1 and TRBJ1-1; tentative D call: TRBD1 (5 bases). Trimming took 5 bases from V and 1 from J, leaving 14 bases between them. CDR3 size: 15 residues. Germline-derived CDR1 and CDR2 are SGHAT and FQDESV (reference sequence). The CDR3 protein is CASSLTYGANTEAFF. The DNA for the CDR3 is TGTGCCAGCAGCCTCACATATGGGGCGAACACTGAAGCTTTCTTT.

The gene calls are TRBV7-9 and TRBJ2-1; 7 nucleotides align to TRBD1. Trimming cost V 3 bases and J 0 bases; bases outside gene matches: 14. There are 19 residues in the CDR3. Germline lookup yields CDR1 SEHNR and CDR2 FQNEAQ (reference sequence). This CDR3 reads CASSFPGDRAGGSYNEQFF. DNA for the CDR3: TGTGCCAGCAGCTTTCCAGGGGACCGAGCAGGGGGCTCCTACAATGAGCAGTTCTTC.

V usage is TRBV6-5 and J usage is TRBJ2-5; perhaps TRBD1 as D (5 bases). The CDR3 has 16 residues. V was clipped by 4 bases and J by 5 bases, with 20 bases between them. The V gene's germline CDR1 is MNHEY and CDR2 SVGAGI. The CDR3 sequence: CASSFNPSGIQETQYF. CDR3 in DNA: TGTGCCAGCAGTTTTAACCCCTCAGGGATTCAGGAGACCCAGTACTTC.

V usage is TRBV4-3 and J usage is TRBJ1-2; 7 positions agree with TRBD1. J gave up 7 bases and V 0 bases, and 23 bases lay outside the gene matches. CDR1 is LGHNA, CDR2 YSLEER, per germline. The CDR3 length is 20 residues. The CDR3 sequence: CASSQEVRGGAFTVLGGYTF. In DNA form, the CDR3 reads TGCGCCAGCAGCCAAGAGGTCAGAGGGGGCGCATTCACTGTCTTAGGTGGCTACACCTTC.

The chain joins TRBV10-1 to TRBJ2-5; the D call may be TRBD1 or TRBD2 (5 bases each). The length of the CDR3 is 14 residues. V was shortened by 3 bases and J by 5 bases, with 13 bases between the two germline ends. Germline V gene data show CDR1 as WNHNN and CDR2 as SYGVQD (reference sequence). The CDR3 reads CASSDPGHAETQYF. As DNA, the CDR3 is TGCGCCAGCAGTGACCCGGGGCATGCGGAGACCCAGTACTTC.

This chain connects TRBV5-6 to TRBJ1-1, with TRBD1 matching over 7 bases. The junction had 7 bases not matched to a gene; V was cut back by 4 bases and J by 1 base. The CDR3 has 15 residues. Germline-derived CDR1 and CDR2 are SGHDT and YYEEEE. This CDR3 is CASSNWDRENTEAFF. The CDR3 nucleotides read TGTGCCAGCAGCAATTGGGACAGAGAGAACACTGAAGCTTTCTTT.

V usage is TRBV7-9 and J usage is TRBJ1-3; D might be TRBD1 (6 bases). The germline V and J ends were trimmed by 5 bases and 4 bases, with 12 bases remaining between them. CDR1 is SEHNR, CDR2 FQNEAQ, per germline (reference sequence). The CDR3 runs to 14 residues. The CDR3 DNA follows: TGTGCCAGCAGCAAAACAGGGTCCGGAAACACCATATATTTT. This translates into CASSKTGSGNTIYF.

The chain combines TRBV4-2 with TRBJ1-5, with D unclear. V was cut by 2 bases and J by 1 base, with 6 bases left in between. Germline V CDR1 and CDR2: LGHNA, YNFKEQ. The CDR3 contains 14 residues. In nucleotides, the CDR3 is TGTGCCAGCAGCCAATCTTTAAGCAATCAGCCCCAGCATTTT. Amino acids: CASSQSLSNQPQHF.

The chain is built from TRBV12-5 and TRBJ2-3, with 7 bases fitting TRBD2. The trim removed 0 bases at V and 5 bases at J, leaving 5 bases unmatched. This CDR3 comprises 15 residues. Germline V gene sequence: CDR1 LGHNT, CDR2 FRNRAP. CDR3 sequence reads: CASGLVSGAQDTQYF. Written as DNA, the CDR3 is TGTGCTAGTGGTTTGGTAAGCGGGGCCCAAGATACGCAGTATTTT. The full variable domain, rest sourced from reference TRBV12-5 and TRBJ2-3, is DARVTQTPRHKVTEMGQEVTMRCQPILGHNTVFWYRQTMMQGLELLAYFRNRAPLDDSGMPKDRFSAEMPDATLATLKIQPSEPRDSAVYFCASGLVSGAQDTQYFGPGTRLTVL.

This chain uses TRBV7-9 with TRBJ2-2; D is unclear. The CDR3 is made up of 13 amino acids. CDR1 is SEHNR, CDR2 FQNEAQ, per germline (reference sequence). Trimming took off 5 bases at V and 3 bases at J, with 7 bases between the two ends. The CDR3 sequence: CASSAGYTGELFF. CDR3 nucleotides: TGTGCCAGCAGCGCCGGCTACACCGGGGAGCTGTTTTTT.